Sequencing of this T cell receptor (beta chain) was carried out in a study of T-cell reconstitution after alpha-beta-depleted transplantation in children. Germline V gene lookup returns CDR1 LGHNA and CDR2 YNFKEQ. Trimming cost V 2 bases and J 3 bases, with 10 bases left between them. The CDR3 is 14 residues long. The TCRbeta library incorporated unique molecular identifiers. TCRdb re-called the PCR reads through MiXCR, storing one row per CDR3 protein. Here the sample spans around 960,000 distinct CDR3 sequences, roughly 31% being singletons. Regarding this clonotype: As yet, its antigen is unknown.

Findings and limits, study-wide: Newly produced T cells mostly provided counts and TCRbeta diversity after one year, as hyperexpanded clones declined.

Sequencing was performed on PBMCs, mostly from graft donor cells, taken 360 days after TCRalphabeta/CD19-depleted stem cell transplant. The receptor comes from a boy under two years old who had a stem cell transplant for SCID, so the T cells may come from the graft donor. The chain has TRBV4-2 and TRBJ2-5; D unresolved. CDR3 coding DNA: TGTGCCAGCAGCCAACTACGATCCAAAGAGACCCAGTACTTC. Translating gives CASSQLRSKETQYF.